These 24 T cell receptor beta chains were all obtained from the same sample, sequenced in a study of identical twins. TCRdb analysed the 5' RACE reads with MiXCR anew, one entry per CDR3 protein. Seen here are 690,000 or so distinct CDR3 sequences, approximately 9% observed once, and the top ten hold 0.98%. A further study also used this sample, focusing on yellow fever vaccine responses in identical twins.

The source material was PBMCs. The origin of the receptors is a woman aged 18-29 years in good health.

About this clonotype: One end of the junction varies from germline; a read error may be responsible. The chain links TRBV27 to TRBJ2-2; 8 nucleotides agree with TRBD2. The CDR3 sequence is 22 residues long. In germline, CDR1 is MNHEY, CDR2 SMNVEV (reference sequence). In nucleotides, the CDR3 is TGTGCCAGCAGTTTATCGGACGCCCTAAGCGGGAGCGGCCAACTTAACACCGGGGGGCTGTTTTTT. Translation: CASSLSDALSGSGQLNTGGLFF.

This clonotype was found once. The gene calls are TRBV7-2 and TRBJ2-3; perhaps TRBD2 as D (6 bases). CDR1 SGHTA and CDR2 FQGNSA come from the germline V gene. Trimming took off 3 bases at V and 4 bases at J, with 11 bases between the two ends. The CDR3 has 14 residues. This CDR3 is CASSLTRGPDTQYF. The DNA for the CDR3 is TGTGCCAGCAGCTTGACTAGAGGGCCAGATACGCAGTATTTT.

This clonotype was seen many times. The chain joins TRBV27 to TRBJ2-7; D may be TRBD2 (6 bases). V was trimmed by 0 bases and J by 7 bases, leaving 19 bases between them. Germline lookup yields CDR1 MNHEY and CDR2 SMNVEV (reference sequence). This CDR3 region has 16 residues. The CDR3: CASSLSGTVPTLEQYF. In DNA, the CDR3 is TGTGCCAGCAGTTTATCGGGGACTGTTCCCACCCTGGAGCAGTACTTC.

This clonotype was seen only a few times. This sequence joins TRBV27 and TRBJ2-2; D perhaps matches TRBD2 (7 bases). Germline-derived CDR1 and CDR2 are MNHEY and SMNVEV (reference sequence). The V end lost 1 base, the J end lost 6 bases, and 18 bases lay between the germline ends. The CDR3 runs to 17 residues. CDR3 region: CASSLYRGGAKAGELFF. The CDR3 DNA reads TGTGCCAGCAGTTTATATCGAGGGGGGGCTAAAGCCGGGGAGCTGTTTTTT.

This clonotype was recorded a few times. The V call is TRBV5-1, the J call TRBJ2-7; D might be TRBD1 (6 bases). V was pared by 5 bases and J by 2 bases, with 11 bases between. The CDR3 has 13 residues. Germline V CDR1 and CDR2: SGHRS, YFSETQ. The CDR3 loop is CASREQGTYEQYF. For the CDR3, the DNA is TGCGCCAGCAGGGAGCAGGGGACCTACGAGCAGTACTTC. Looking up the rest from reference TRBV5-1 and TRBJ2-7 gives the full variable domain: KAGVTQTPRYLIKTRGQQVTLSCSPISGHRSVSWYQQTPGQGLQFLFEYFSETQRNKGNFPGRFSGRQFSNSRSEMNVSTLELGDSALYLCASREQGTYEQYFGPGTRLTVT.

This clonotype was seen a few times. The rearrangement joins TRBV11-1 to TRBJ2-1; 9 nucleotides agree with TRBD2. The V segment lost 2 bases and the J segment 5 bases; nucleotides outside the gene matches: 4. The germline gives CDR1 SGHAT, CDR2 FQDESV (reference sequence). The CDR3 extends over 15 amino acids. This CDR3 is CASSLFLAGHNEQFF. For the CDR3, the DNA is TGTGCCAGCAGCTTATTCCTAGCGGGGCACAATGAGCAGTTCTTC.

Ten or more counts support this clonotype. The J gene is TRBJ1-1, the V gene TRBV7-9; TRBD1 matches 7 bases. J was trimmed by 3 bases and V by 5 bases; bases with no gene match: 6. Germline loops: CDR1 SEHNR, CDR2 FQNEAQ (reference sequence). This CDR3 comprises 14 residues. For the CDR3, the DNA is TGTGCCAGCAGCCGACAGGGAATGGACACTGAAGCTTTCTTT. Its translation is CASSRQGMDTEAFF.

V and J are TRBV20-1 and TRBJ2-2; 8 bases line up with TRBD1. Trimming took 3 bases from V and 2 from J; bases not matched to a gene: 14. The CDR3 length is 18 residues. Looked up from germline, CDR1 is DFQATT and CDR2 is SNEGSKA (reference sequence). The CDR3, as DNA: TGCAGTGCTAGTACCCCCCCCGACAGGGGCCCTAACACCGGGGAGCTGTTTTTT. Amino acids: CSASTPPDRGPNTGELFF.

V gene TRBV6-1 combines with J gene TRBJ2-7, with D perhaps being TRBD1 or TRBD2 (5 bases each). CDR1 is MNHNS, CDR2 SASEGT, per germline. Between the trimmed V and J ends, which lost 5 bases and 3 bases, there was a span of 17 bases. The length of the CDR3 is 15 residues. CDR3 in amino acids: CASSRGVEPIYEQYF. In DNA form, the CDR3 reads TGTGCCAGCAGTCGAGGGGTTGAACCAATCTACGAGCAGTACTTC.

This clonotype was seen only a few times. The gene calls are TRBV28 and TRBJ2-1; 12 positions match TRBD2. The length of the CDR3 is 19 residues. Losses at the gene ends were 3 bases for V and 1 base for J; bases not matched to a gene: 10. Germline V gives CDR1 MDHEN, CDR2 SYDVKM. The CDR3 here is CASSLRLTSGSTSYNEQFF. The CDR3 DNA is TGTGCCAGCAGTTTGCGCCTGACTAGCGGGAGTACATCCTACAATGAGCAGTTCTTC.

Only a few counts were recorded for this clonotype. The chain couples TRBV9 to TRBJ1-2; D is ambiguous. Trimming took off 6 bases at V and 8 bases at J, with 14 bases between the two ends. This CDR3 spans 12 amino acids. Germline CDR1 is SGDLS and CDR2 is YYNGEE. The CDR3: CASTRSSGGYTF. In nucleotides, the CDR3 is TGTGCCAGCACAAGGTCAAGTGGCGGCTACACCTTC.

The V gene is TRBV5-6, the J gene TRBJ2-5; D possibly corresponds to TRBD2 (6 bases). V was shortened by 3 bases and J by 4 bases, with 13 bases between the two germline ends. CDR1 SGHDT and CDR2 YYEEEE come from the germline V gene. The CDR3 totals 14 residues. CDR3 sequence: CASSWRGGGETQYF. The CDR3 DNA reads TGTGCCAGCAGCTGGAGGGGTGGGGGAGAGACCCAGTACTTC.

Only a few counts were recorded for this clonotype. The gene calls are TRBV5-1 and TRBJ2-1; D possibly corresponds to TRBD2 (7 bases). The CDR3 is 13 residues long. The germline V gene has CDR1 SGHRS and CDR2 YFSETQ. The germline V and J ends were trimmed by 8 bases and 8 bases, with 17 bases remaining between them. CDR3: CARGRGAADEQFF. The CDR3 DNA sequence: TGCGCCAGAGGGAGGGGGGCGGCGGATGAGCAGTTCTTC.

This clonotype was counted between two and nine times. V and J are TRBV7-2 and TRBJ2-1, with 8 bases lining up with TRBD1. The CDR3 is 16 residues long. V lost 7 bases and J lost 7; bases outside the gene matches: 15. Germline V gene data show CDR1 as SGHTA and CDR2 as FQGNSA. Here the CDR3 reads CASTRKRSGGWNEQFF. Written as DNA, the CDR3 is TGTGCCAGCACACGGAAGAGGTCAGGGGGCTGGAATGAGCAGTTCTTC. The full variable domain, rest sourced from reference TRBV7-2 and TRBJ2-1, is GAGVSQSPSNKVTEKGKDVELRCDPISGHTALYWYRQSLGQGLEFLIYFQGNSAPDKSGLPSDRFSAERTGGSVSTLTIQRTQQEDSAVYLCASTRKRSGGWNEQFFGPGTRLTVL.

The chain carries TRBV4-3 and TRBJ2-7; D is unresolved. Germline CDR1 is LGHNA and CDR2 is YSLEER. The germline V and J ends were trimmed by 0 bases and 0 bases, with 9 bases remaining between them. There are 15 residues in the CDR3. The CDR3 region is CASSQDQRPSYEQYF. CDR3 nucleotide sequence: TGCGCCAGCAGCCAAGATCAGCGACCCTCCTACGAGCAGTACTTC.

This clonotype has at least ten counts. The chain uses TRBV4-3 and TRBJ2-2; D gene uncertain. CDR3 length: 13 residues. Trimming took 2 bases from V and 4 from J, leaving 5 bases between them. Germline CDR1 LGHNA, CDR2 YSLEER. CDR3 nucleotides: TGCGCCAGCAGCCAAACCAGCACCGGGGAGCTGTTTTTT. As protein: CASSQTSTGELFF.

This clonotype was picked up a small number of times. In DNA form, the CDR3 reads TGCAGTGCTAGAGGGGGGACAGGGGTCACTAATGAAAAACTGTTTTTT. Its translation: CSARGGTGVTNEKLFF. J is TRBJ1-4 and V is TRBV20-1, with 10 bases aligning to TRBD1. Unmatched junction bases numbered 4, after V lost 1 base and J lost 2 bases. The germline V gene encodes CDR1 DFQATT and CDR2 SNEGSKA (reference sequence). The CDR3 has 16 residues.

This clonotype has a handful of counts. The chain joins TRBV11-2 to TRBJ2-1; D not certain. V was pared by 5 bases and J by 8 bases, with 16 bases between. Germline CDR1 SGHAT, CDR2 FQNNGV. The CDR3 consists of 14 residues. CDR3 nucleotide sequence: TGTGCCAGCAGCCCCCCCGGGTTGAGCGATGAGCAGTTCTTC. It encodes CASSPPGLSDEQFF. The whole variable domain, filled in from reference TRBV11-2 and TRBJ2-1, reads EAGVAQSPRYKIIEKRQSVAFWCNPISGHATLYWYQQILGQGPKLLIQFQNNGVVDDSQLPKDRFSAERLKGVDSTLKIQPAKLEDSAVYLCASSPPGLSDEQFFGPGTRLTVL.

The sample holds many counts of this clonotype. This rearrangement joins TRBV29-1 to TRBJ2-7, with unresolved D. This CDR3 is 11 amino acids long. Germline V gives CDR1 SQVTM, CDR2 ANQGSEA. Trimming cost V 5 bases and J 4 bases, with 9 bases left between them. The CDR3 loop reads CSVKTEYEQYF. The CDR3 DNA follows: TGCAGCGTTAAAACAGAGTACGAGCAGTACTTC.

Only a few counts were recorded for this clonotype. The gene calls are TRBV5-1 and TRBJ2-7, with D possibly matching TRBD1 (6 bases). The CDR3 runs to 16 residues. V dropped 1 base and J dropped 6 bases, with 20 bases sitting between them. Germline loops: CDR1 SGHRS, CDR2 YFSETQ. The CDR3: CASSLTPLTGMGEQYF. CDR3 nucleotide sequence: TGCGCCAGCAGCTTGACCCCTTTGACAGGAATGGGCGAGCAGTACTTC.

This clonotype has only a few counts. The V call is TRBV29-1, the J call TRBJ1-4; D is perhaps TRBD1 (5 bases). CDR1 is SQVTM and CDR2 is ANQGSEA in the germline V gene. The V end was cut by 1 base, the J end by 16 bases, with 16 bases between. This CDR3 contains 12 residues. The CDR3 protein is CSVEGGTNYQFF. The CDR3 DNA reads TGCAGCGTTGAAGGTGGGACCAATTATCAGTTTTTT.

This clonotype was detected only a few times. The CDR3 sequence: CSAMAEETQYF. The CDR3 DNA is TGCAGTGCTATGGCCGAGGAGACCCAGTACTTC. The chain links TRBV20-1 to TRBJ2-5, with D unclear. V lost 4 bases to trimming and J lost 5 bases, with 8 bases between them. The CDR3 is 11 residues long. Per the germline V gene, CDR1 is DFQATT and CDR2 is SNEGSKA (reference sequence).

This clonotype has at least ten counts. This chain links TRBV4-3 with TRBJ2-7, with a possible D match to TRBD1 (8 bases). The length of the CDR3 is 15 residues. Trimming removed 4 bases from V and 1 base from J, with 14 bases in between. Germline values: CDR1 LGHNA, CDR2 YSLEER. CDR3: CASSPGQGGSYEQYF. The CDR3, as DNA: TGCGCCAGCAGCCCCGGACAGGGAGGGTCCTACGAGCAGTACTTC.

This clonotype was counted between two and nine times. V gene TRBV7-9 combines with J gene TRBJ2-1; 8 nucleotides line up with TRBD2. Germline V gene data show CDR1 as SEHNR and CDR2 as FQNEAQ (reference sequence). Trimming removed 5 bases from V and 4 bases from J; junction bases left unmatched: 7. The CDR3 has 15 residues. The CDR3 loop reads CASSPLTSAYNEQFF. As DNA, the CDR3 is TGTGCCAGCAGCCCACTGACTAGCGCATACAATGAGCAGTTCTTC.